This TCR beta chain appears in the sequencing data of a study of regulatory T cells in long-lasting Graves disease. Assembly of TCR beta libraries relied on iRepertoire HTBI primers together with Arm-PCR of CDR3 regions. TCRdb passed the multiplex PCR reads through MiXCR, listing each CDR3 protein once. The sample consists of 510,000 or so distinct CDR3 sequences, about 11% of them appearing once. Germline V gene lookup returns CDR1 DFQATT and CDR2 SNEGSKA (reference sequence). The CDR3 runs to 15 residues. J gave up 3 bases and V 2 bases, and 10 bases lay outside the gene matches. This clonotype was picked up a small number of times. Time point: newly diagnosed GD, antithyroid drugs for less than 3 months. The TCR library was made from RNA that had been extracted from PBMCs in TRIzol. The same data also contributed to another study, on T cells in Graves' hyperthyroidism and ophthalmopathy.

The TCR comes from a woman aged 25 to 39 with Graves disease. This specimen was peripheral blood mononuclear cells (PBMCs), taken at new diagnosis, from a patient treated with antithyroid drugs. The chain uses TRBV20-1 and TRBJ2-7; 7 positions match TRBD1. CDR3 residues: CSARRPGTAFYEQYF. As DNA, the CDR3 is TGCAGTGCTAGACGACCCGGGACAGCCTTCTACGAGCAGTACTTC.